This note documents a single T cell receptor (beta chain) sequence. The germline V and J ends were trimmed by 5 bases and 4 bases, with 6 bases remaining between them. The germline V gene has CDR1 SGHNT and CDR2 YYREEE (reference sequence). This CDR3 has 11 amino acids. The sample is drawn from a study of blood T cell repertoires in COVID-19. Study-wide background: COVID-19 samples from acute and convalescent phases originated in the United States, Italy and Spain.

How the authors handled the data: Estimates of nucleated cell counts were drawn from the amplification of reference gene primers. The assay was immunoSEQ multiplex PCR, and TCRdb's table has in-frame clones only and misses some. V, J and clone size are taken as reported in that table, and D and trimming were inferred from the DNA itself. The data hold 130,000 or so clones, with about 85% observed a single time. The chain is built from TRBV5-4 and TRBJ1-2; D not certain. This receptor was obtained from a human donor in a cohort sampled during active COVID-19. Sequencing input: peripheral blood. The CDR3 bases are TGTGCCAGCAGTTCCCTCTATGGCTACACCTTC. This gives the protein CASSSLYGYTF.